The rows below give T cell receptor beta chains drawn from one sample of a study of CD8 T cells in Susac syndrome. From the immunoSEQ multiplex PCR reads, TCRdb called clonotypes with MiXCR, one entry per CDR3 protein. The data contain 350,000 to 550,000 distinct CDR3 sequences, about 85% of them singletons. Specimen: CD8+ T cells from PBMCs. These receptors were taken from a human donor with multiple sclerosis. CDR3s include the opening cysteine and the closing phenylalanine or tryptophan. The D gene is left open where the match is weak. Clone sizes are given selectively: once, few, many, or a class where the clone is expanded.

d_call j_call clone_size v_call cdr3_aa cdr3_nt
TRBD2 TRBJ2-1 - TRBV28 CASRPAGVGYEQFF TGTGCCAGCAGGCCAGCGGGAGTAGGATATGAGCAGTTCTTC
- TRBJ1-2 - TRBV20-1 CSAGHGLPLGYTF TGCAGCGCTGGGCACGGTCTCCCCCTTGGCTACACCTTC
- TRBJ1-6 once TRBV24-1 CATSAPDPTSPLHF TGTGCCACCAGTGCCCCCGACCCTACTTCACCCCTCCACTTT
TRBD1 TRBJ1-6 - TRBV12-3/TRBV12-4 CASSSQGDNSPLHF TGTGCCAGCAGTTCACAGGGGGATAATTCACCCCTCCACTTT
- TRBJ2-7 - TRBV27 CASSYGGAGSYEQYF TGTGCCAGCAGCTATGGGGGGGCCGGTTCGTACGAGCAGTACTTC
TRBD2 TRBJ2-5 once TRBV6-5 CASSYGSSGSQETQYF TGTGCCAGCAGTTACGGGTCTAGCGGGAGCCAAGAGACCCAGTACTTC
TRBD2 TRBJ2-1 - TRBV5-1 CASSLSSGTTYNEQFF TGCGCCAGCAGCTTGTCTAGCGGGACCACGTACAATGAGCAGTTCTTC
- TRBJ2-3 - TRBV6-5 CASSYVSSTDTQYF TGTGCCAGCAGTTATGTTTCCAGCACAGATACGCAGTATTTT
TRBD1 TRBJ1-4 - TRBV15 CATRTGNEKLFF TGTGCCACCAGGACAGGGAATGAAAAACTGTTTTTT
TRBD2 TRBJ2-3 once TRBV4-1 CASSQVGAGGPDTQYF TGCGCCAGCAGCCAAGTAGGGGCGGGGGGTCCAGATACGCAGTATTTT
TRBD1 TRBJ2-1 - TRBV29-1 CSATQGGAVYFF TGCAGCGCCACACAGGGGGGAGCGGTTTACTTCTTC
- TRBJ1-1 - TRBV14 CASSREDWGNTEAFF TGTGCCAGCAGCCGAGAGGACTGGGGGAACACTGAAGCTTTCTTT
- TRBJ2-7 - TRBV29-1 CSVEMAAVSSYEQYF TGCAGCGTTGAGATGGCGGCGGTTAGCTCCTACGAGCAGTACTTC
TRBD1 TRBJ1-1 - TRBV4-1 CASSRGEGAVNTEAFF TGCGCCAGCAGCCGGGGGGAGGGGGCGGTGAACACTGAAGCTTTCTTT
- TRBJ1-6 once TRBV19 CASSTGQQNNSPLHF TGTGCCAGTAGTACCGGACAGCAAAATAATTCACCCCTCCACTTT
- TRBJ2-7 - TRBV27 CASSIEGAHEQYF TGTGCCAGTAGTATTGAAGGGGCCCACGAGCAGTACTTC
TRBD1 TRBJ2-5 - TRBV13 CASSPGQGEYF TGTGCCAGCAGCCCTGGACAGGGAGAGTACTTC
TRBD2 TRBJ2-1 - TRBV6-5 CASSMRLAIHNEQFF TGTGCCAGCAGTATGCGACTAGCGATCCACAATGAGCAGTTCTTC
TRBD1 TRBJ1-1 - TRBV11-1 CARSSGQVWAAFF TGTGCCAGAAGCTCGGGACAGGTTTGGGCAGCTTTCTTT
- TRBJ2-3 - TRBV27 CASSFGDLAPDTQYF TGTGCCAGCAGTTTTGGGGACCTGGCACCAGATACGCAGTATTTT
- TRBJ1-3 once TRBV7-2 CASSLRRQFYSGNTIYF TGTGCCAGCAGCCTAAGACGTCAGTTCTACTCTGGAAACACCATATATTTT
- TRBJ2-7 - TRBV5-1 CASSFDETYEQYF TGCGCCAGCAGCTTCGACGAAACCTACGAGCAGTACTTC
TRBD1 TRBJ2-3 - TRBV30 CAWSSGQGPDTQYF TGTGCCTGGAGCTCGGGACAGGGCCCAGATACGCAGTATTTT
TRBD1 TRBJ2-7 - TRBV6-1 CASRPGQAYEQYF TGTGCCAGCAGGCCGGGACAGGCGTACGAGCAGTACTTC
- TRBJ2-7 - TRBV5-4 CASSRTESSYEQYF TGTGCCAGCAGCCGGACTGAGAGCTCCTACGAGCAGTACTTC
TRBD2 TRBJ2-5 - TRBV6-5 CASSYSALLGGETQYF TGTGCCAGCAGTTACTCGGCCCTACTCGGGGGGGAGACCCAGTACTTC
- TRBJ2-5 - TRBV29-1 CSVDPENGQETQYF TGCAGCGTTGACCCCGAAAACGGCCAAGAGACCCAGTACTTC
- TRBJ2-3 - TRBV5-4 CASSLEPPGTFYTDTQYF TGTGCCAGCAGCCTGGAACCCCCCGGGACTTTCTACACAGATACGCAGTATTTT
- TRBJ2-7 - TRBV19 CASSMGQPYEQYF TGTGCCAGTAGTATGGGCCAGCCCTACGAGCAGTACTTC
- TRBJ1-4 - TRBV6-1 CASSDYEVTEKLFF TGTGCCAGCAGTGACTACGAGGTTACGGAAAAACTGTTTTTT
- TRBJ2-7 - TRBV7-6 CASSPLGAGTYEQYF TGTGCCAGCAGTCCCCTTGGGGCGGGGACCTACGAGCAGTACTTC
TRBD1 TRBJ2-2 - TRBV6-6 CASSGGQGSTGELFF TGTGCCAGCAGTGGGGGACAGGGGAGCACCGGGGAGCTGTTTTTT
- TRBJ1-1 - TRBV13 CASSPPGTTEAFF TGTGCCAGCAGCCCTCCCGGGACCACTGAAGCTTTCTTT
- TRBJ2-7 - TRBV14 CASSLLPGTSYEQYF TGTGCCAGCAGCCTCCTTCCGGGTACCTCCTACGAGCAGTACTTC
- TRBJ2-5 - TRBV7-9 CASSLGGPNSLETQYF TGTGCCAGCAGCCTAGGGGGGCCTAACAGTTTGGAGACCCAGTACTTC
- TRBJ1-1 - TRBV19 CASIENTEAFF TGTGCCAGTATAGAGAACACTGAAGCTTTCTTT
- TRBJ2-1 - TRBV5-1 CASSLGHLEVFNEQFF TGCGCCAGCAGCTTGGGACACCTTGAAGTCTTCAATGAGCAGTTCTTC
- TRBJ2-5 - TRBV19 CASRGDGIETQYF TGTGCCAGTAGGGGCGACGGAATAGAGACCCAGTACTTC
- TRBJ2-7 - TRBV4-1 CASSQDVARPYEQYF TGCGCCAGCAGCCAAGACGTGGCGCGACCCTACGAGCAGTACTTC
TRBD1 TRBJ2-7 - TRBV4-1 CASSRRWTGGFYEQYF TGCGCCAGCAGCCGAAGGTGGACAGGGGGTTTCTACGAGCAGTACTTC
TRBD2 TRBJ2-1 - TRBV4-1 CASSQAVAGEFYNEQFF TGCGCCAGCAGCCAAGCGGTTGCGGGAGAGTTTTACAATGAGCAGTTCTTC
TRBD2 TRBJ2-7 - TRBV4-1 CASSQVLAGESYEQYF TGCGCCAGCAGCCAAGTACTCGCGGGAGAGTCCTACGAGCAGTACTTC
TRBD2 TRBJ2-7 - TRBV7-6 CASSLGQDGRDLYEQYF TGTGCCAGCAGCTTAGGCCAAGATGGGAGGGACCTTTACGAGCAGTACTTC
TRBD2 TRBJ2-3 - TRBV7-9 CASSPLAGETDTQYF TGTGCCAGCAGCCCCTTAGCGGGAGAAACAGATACGCAGTATTTT
- TRBJ1-1 - TRBV5-5 CASRFTGSTEAFF TGTGCCAGCAGATTTACAGGGTCCACTGAAGCTTTCTTT